This T cell receptor beta chain was identified during a study of T-cell reconstitution after alpha-beta-depleted transplantation in children. Trimming cost V 2 bases and J 1 base, with 27 bases left between them. Germline-derived CDR1 and CDR2 are SQVTM and ANQGSEA. The length of the CDR3 is 19 residues. Preparation of the TCRbeta library was carried out with unique molecular identifiers. TCRdb itself ran the PCR reads through MiXCR, one entry per CDR3 protein. The repertoire consists of approximately 190,000 distinct CDR3 sequences, with about 6% occurring once and the leading ten covering around 4.1%. Study-level findings and limits: Reportedly, only several hundred clones from non-depleted graft cells drove alpha-beta T-cell counts at about two months. Surviving thymic progenitors and recipient T cells were the source of high TCRbeta diversity at day 60 in some patients.

As concerns this clonotype: Its antigen is not known.

This TCR was sampled from a girl under three years old with combined immunodeficiency, due to receive a stem cell transplant. The chain joins TRBV29-1 to TRBJ2-7; D remains unclear. Sequenced here: PBMCs, sampled before TCRalphabeta/CD19-depleted stem cell transplant. The CDR3 DNA reads TGCAGCGTTGAAACGGGTGTCAAGAGGCCGTTCCCTGGATCCTACGAGCAGTACTTC. Amino acids: CSVETGVKRPFPGSYEQYF.